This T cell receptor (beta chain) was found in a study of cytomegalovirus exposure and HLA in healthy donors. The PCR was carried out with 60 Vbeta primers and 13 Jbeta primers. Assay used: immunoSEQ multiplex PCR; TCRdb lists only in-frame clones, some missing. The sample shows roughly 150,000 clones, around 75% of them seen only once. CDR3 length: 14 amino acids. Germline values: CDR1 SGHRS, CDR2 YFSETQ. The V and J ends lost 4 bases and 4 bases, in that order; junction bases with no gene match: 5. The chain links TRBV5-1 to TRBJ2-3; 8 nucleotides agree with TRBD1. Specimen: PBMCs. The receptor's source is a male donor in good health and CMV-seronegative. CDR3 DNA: TGCGCCAGCAGCCGAGGACAGGGCTCAGATACGCAGTATTTT. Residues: CASSRGQGSDTQYF.